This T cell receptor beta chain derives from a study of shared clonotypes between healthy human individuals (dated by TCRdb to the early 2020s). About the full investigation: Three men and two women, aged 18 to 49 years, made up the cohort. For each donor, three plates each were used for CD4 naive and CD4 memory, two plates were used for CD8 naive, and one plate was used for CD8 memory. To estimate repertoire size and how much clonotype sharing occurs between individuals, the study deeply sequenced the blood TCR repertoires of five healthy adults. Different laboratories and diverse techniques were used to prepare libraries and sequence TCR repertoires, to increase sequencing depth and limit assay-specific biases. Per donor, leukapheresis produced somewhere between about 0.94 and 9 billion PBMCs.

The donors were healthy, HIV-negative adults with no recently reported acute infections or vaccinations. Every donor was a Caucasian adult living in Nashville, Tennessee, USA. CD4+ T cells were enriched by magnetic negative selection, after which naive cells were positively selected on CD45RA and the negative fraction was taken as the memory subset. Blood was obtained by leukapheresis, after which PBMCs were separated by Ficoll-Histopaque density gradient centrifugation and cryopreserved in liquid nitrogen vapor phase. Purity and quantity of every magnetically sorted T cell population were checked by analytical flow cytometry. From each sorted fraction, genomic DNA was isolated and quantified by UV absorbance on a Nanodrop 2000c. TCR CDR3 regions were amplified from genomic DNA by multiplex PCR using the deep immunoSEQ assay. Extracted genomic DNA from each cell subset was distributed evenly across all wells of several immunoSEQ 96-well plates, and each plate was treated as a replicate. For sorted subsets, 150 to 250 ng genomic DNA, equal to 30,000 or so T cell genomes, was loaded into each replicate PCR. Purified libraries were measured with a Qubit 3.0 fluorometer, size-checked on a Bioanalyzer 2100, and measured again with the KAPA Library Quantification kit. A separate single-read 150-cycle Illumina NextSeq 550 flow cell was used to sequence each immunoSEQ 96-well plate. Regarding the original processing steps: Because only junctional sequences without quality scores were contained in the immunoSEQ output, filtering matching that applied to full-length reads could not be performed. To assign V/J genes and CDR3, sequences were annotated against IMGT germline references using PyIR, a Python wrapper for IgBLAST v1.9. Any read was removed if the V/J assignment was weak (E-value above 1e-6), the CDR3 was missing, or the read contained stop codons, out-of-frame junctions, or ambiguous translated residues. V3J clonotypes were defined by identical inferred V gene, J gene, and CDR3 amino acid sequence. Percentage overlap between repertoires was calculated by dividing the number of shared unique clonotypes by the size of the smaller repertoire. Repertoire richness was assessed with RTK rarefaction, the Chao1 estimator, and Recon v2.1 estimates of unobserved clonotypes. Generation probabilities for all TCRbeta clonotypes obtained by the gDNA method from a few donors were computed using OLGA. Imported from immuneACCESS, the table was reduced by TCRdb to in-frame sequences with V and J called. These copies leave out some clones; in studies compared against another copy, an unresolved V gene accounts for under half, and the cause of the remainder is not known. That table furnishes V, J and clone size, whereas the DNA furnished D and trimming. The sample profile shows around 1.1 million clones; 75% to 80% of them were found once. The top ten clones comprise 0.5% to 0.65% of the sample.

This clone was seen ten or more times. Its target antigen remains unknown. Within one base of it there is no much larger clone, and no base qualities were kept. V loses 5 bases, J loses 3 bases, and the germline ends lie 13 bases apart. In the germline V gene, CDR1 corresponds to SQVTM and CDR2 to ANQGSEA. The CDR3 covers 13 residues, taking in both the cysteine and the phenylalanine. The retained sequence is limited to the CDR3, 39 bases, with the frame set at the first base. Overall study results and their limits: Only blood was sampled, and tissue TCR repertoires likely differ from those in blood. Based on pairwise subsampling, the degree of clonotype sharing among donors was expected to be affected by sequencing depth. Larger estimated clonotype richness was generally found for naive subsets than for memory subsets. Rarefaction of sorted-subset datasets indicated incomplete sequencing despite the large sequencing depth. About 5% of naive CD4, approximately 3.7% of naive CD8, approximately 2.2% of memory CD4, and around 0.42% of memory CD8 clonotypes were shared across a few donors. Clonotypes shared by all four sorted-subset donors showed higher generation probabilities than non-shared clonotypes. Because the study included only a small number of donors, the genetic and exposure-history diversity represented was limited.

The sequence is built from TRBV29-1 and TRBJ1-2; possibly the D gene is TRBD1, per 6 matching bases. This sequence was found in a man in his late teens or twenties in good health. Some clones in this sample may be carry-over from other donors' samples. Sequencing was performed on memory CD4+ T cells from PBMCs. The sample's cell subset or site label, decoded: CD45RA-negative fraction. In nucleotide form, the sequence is TGCAGCGTTATAGAGACAGGTGACTATGGCTACACCTTC. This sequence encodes CSVIETGDYGYTF. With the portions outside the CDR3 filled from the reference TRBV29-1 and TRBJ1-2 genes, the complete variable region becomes SAVISQKPSRDICQRGTSLTIQCQVDSQVTMMFWYRQQPGQSLTLIATANQGSEATYESGFVIDKFPISRPNLTFSTLTVSNMSPEDSSIYLCSVIETGDYGYTFGSGTRLTVV.